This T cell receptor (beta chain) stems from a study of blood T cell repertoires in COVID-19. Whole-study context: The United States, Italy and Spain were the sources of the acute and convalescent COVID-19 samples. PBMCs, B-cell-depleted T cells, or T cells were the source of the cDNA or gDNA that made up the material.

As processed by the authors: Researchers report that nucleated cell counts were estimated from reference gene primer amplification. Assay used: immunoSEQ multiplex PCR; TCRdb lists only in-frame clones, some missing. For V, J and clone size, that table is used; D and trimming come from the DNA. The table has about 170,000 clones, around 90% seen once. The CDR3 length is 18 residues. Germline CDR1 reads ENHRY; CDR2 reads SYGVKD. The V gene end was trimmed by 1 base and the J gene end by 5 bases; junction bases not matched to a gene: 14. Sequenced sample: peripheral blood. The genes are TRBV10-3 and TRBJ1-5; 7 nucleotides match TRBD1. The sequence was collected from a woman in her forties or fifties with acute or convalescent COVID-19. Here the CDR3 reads CAISEYLLGQLDYQPQHF. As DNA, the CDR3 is TGTGCCATCAGTGAGTACCTTCTGGGACAGTTGGATTATCAGCCCCAGCATTTT.